Listed here are 27 T cell receptor beta chains from one sample, sequenced in a study of Tregs in tolerant kidney transplant recipients. Repertoires were generated with immunoSEQ multiplex PCR, while TCRdb's copy carries only in-frame clones and drops some. Seen in this sample are 25,000 to 35,000 clones; the ten most common clones hold approximately 1.7%. The nonmyeloablative bone marrow transplants came from related graft donors, with transient mixed chimerism. Sequenced here: CD4+ T cells from blood (PBMCs), sampled 24 months after the transplant. All receptors derive from a human patient who received a combined kidney and bone marrow transplant. Part of the T cells may come from the graft donor.

Details on this clone: The read terminates 3 residues ahead of where the CDR3 ends, so the germline J gene completes it. The genes are TRBV20-1 and TRBJ1-1; 8 bases fit TRBD1. The CDR3 totals 14 residues. Looked up from germline, CDR1 is DFQATT and CDR2 is SNEGSKA (reference sequence). V lost 5 bases to trimming and J lost 5 bases; unmatched junction nucleotides: 10. This CDR3 reads CSAGGQGRGTEAFF. The CDR3 DNA, read in part, is TGCAGTGCTGGAGGACAGGGCCGGGGGACTGAA.

On this clone: Read sequence stops 3 residues before the CDR3 end, and the germline J gene provides the missing end. The rearrangement links TRBV19 to TRBJ2-3; D ambiguous. Between the trimmed V and J ends, which lost 6 bases and 4 bases, there was a span of 14 bases. Per germline, CDR1 LNHDA and CDR2 SQIVND (reference sequence). This CDR3 region has 14 residues. Partial CDR3 DNA: TGTGCCAGTAGGGCAGGCCTTAAGGCAGATACG. This sequence encodes CASRAGLKADT. The full CDR3 is CASRAGLKADTQYF.

A note on this clone: Sequencing ends 3 residues short of the CDR3 end; the germline J gene provides the rest. This chain joins TRBV7-8 and TRBJ2-7; 7 bases match TRBD1. The germline gives CDR1 SGHVS, CDR2 FQNEAQ. V was clipped by 8 bases and J by 0 bases; unmatched bases: 7. The CDR3 is 14 amino acids. Here the CDR3 reads CASAPTGSSYEQYF. Incomplete CDR3 DNA: TGTGCCAGCGCCCCGACAGGGAGCTCCTACGAG.

Notes on this clone: The read stops 3 residues short of the end of the CDR3; the missing end is completed from the germline J gene. This rearrangement joins TRBV18 to TRBJ1-2; a possible D gene is TRBD1 (5 bases). This CDR3 is 16 amino acids long. Germline V gene lookup returns CDR1 KGHSH and CDR2 LQKENI. Trimming shortened V by 0 bases and J by 6 bases, and 17 bases separated the two germline ends. The covered CDR3 bases are TGTGCCAGCTCACCACCGGAGGGTCTAGGGGTTGATGGC. It specifies CASSPPEGLGVDG. The CDR3 reads in full as CASSPPEGLGVDGYTF.

For this clone: The read ends 3 residues early relative to the CDR3; the germline J gene fills the gap. V usage is TRBV20-1 and J usage is TRBJ1-1; 7 bases map to TRBD1. From germline, CDR1 is DFQATT and CDR2 SNEGSKA (reference sequence). J gave up 4 bases and V 5 bases, and 7 bases lay outside the gene matches. This CDR3 has 13 residues. CDR3 region: CSADNRGGTEAFF. CDR3 DNA, as far as it was read: TGCAGTGCTGATAACAGGGGAGGCACTGAA.

About this clone: The read gets to within 3 residues of the CDR3 end, and the germline J gene fills in the rest. The chain has TRBV20-1 and TRBJ2-1, with 13 bases that match TRBD2. The CDR3 runs 16 residues. Germline lookup yields CDR1 DFQATT and CDR2 SNEGSKA (reference sequence). The trim removed 1 base at V and 8 bases at J, leaving 8 bases unmatched. Incomplete CDR3 DNA: TGCAGTGCTAGAGTGCGACTAGCGGGAGGTAGCGATGAG. Translating gives CSARVRLAGGSDE. The full CDR3 reads CSARVRLAGGSDEQFF.

Points on this clone: The read comes to an end 3 residues before the CDR3 does, leaving the germline J gene to fill in the end. This chain joins TRBV2 and TRBJ2-2, with TRBD1 matching over 9 bases. CDR3 size: 14 residues. Germline V lookup: CDR1 SNHLY, CDR2 FYNNEI. The J segment lost 5 bases and the V segment lost 6 bases, leaving 4 bases of the junction unmatched. The sequenced CDR3 bases are TGTGCCAGCAGGGGACAGGGAAGGACCGGGGAG. It yields the protein CASRGQGRTGE. The full CDR3 is CASRGQGRTGELFF.

In regard to this clone: The read falls 3 residues short of the CDR3 end, and the missing part is taken from the germline J gene. The chain recombines TRBV10-2 with TRBJ1-3, with a tentative D call TRBD1 (6 bases). There are 13 residues in the CDR3. Germline V gene lookup returns CDR1 WSHSY and CDR2 SAAADI. Trimming left V 6 bases short and J 4 bases short, with 10 bases between. The CDR3 protein is CASRSGAGNTIYF. The DNA read from the CDR3 is TGCGCCAGCAGGTCAGGGGCCGGAAACACC.

As to this clone: The sequenced fragment ends 3 residues before the CDR3 boundary, so the rest is inferred from the germline J gene. The V and J genes are TRBV19 and TRBJ1-2, with D possibly TRBD1 on 5 matching bases. This CDR3 region has 11 residues. Germline loops: CDR1 LNHDA, CDR2 SQIVND (reference sequence). V dropped 8 bases and J dropped 6 bases, with 10 bases sitting between them. CDR3 bases read: TGTGCCAGTCGGATACAGGATGGC. Its protein is CASRIQDG. The entire CDR3 reads CASRIQDGYTF.

On this clone: Coverage ceases 3 residues before the CDR3 finishes, and the germline J gene fills in the end. V and J are TRBV20-1 and TRBJ2-3; 9 positions match TRBD2. Germline V gene data show CDR1 as DFQATT and CDR2 as SNEGSKA (reference sequence). Trimming took 2 bases from V and 6 from J; bases not matched to a gene: 9. CDR3 length: 15 amino acids. CDR3 DNA, as far as it was read: TGCAGTGCTAGAAACAGCGGGAGGCTCAAGGATACG. It is translated as CSARNSGRLKDT. The whole CDR3 protein reads CSARNSGRLKDTQYF.

This CDR3 is CSVKAPQYNEQFF. Incomplete CDR3 DNA: TGCAGTGTTAAGGCTCCCCAATACAATGAG. The V call is TRBV20-1, the J call TRBJ2-1; D gene uncertain. The read finishes 3 residues shy of the CDR3 end, and the germline J gene is used to complete it. This CDR3 comprises 13 residues. The germline V gene has CDR1 DFQATT and CDR2 SNEGSKA (reference sequence). V was trimmed by 7 bases and J by 4 bases, leaving 14 bases between them.

With regard to this clone: The CDR3 is cut off 3 residues early in the read; its end comes from the germline J gene. The chain couples TRBV7-2 to TRBJ1-2; 8 bases are shared with TRBD1. CDR1 SGHTA and CDR2 FQGNSA come from the germline V gene. Trimming removed 2 bases from V and 2 bases from J; junction bases left unmatched: 1. The CDR3 totals 14 residues. CDR3 bases read: TGTGCCAGCAGCTTACAGGGGGCGAACTATGGC. Translated: CASSLQGANYG. The full-length CDR3 reads as CASSLQGANYGYTF.

A remark on this clone: Sequencing ends 3 residues short of the CDR3 end; the germline J gene provides the rest. This chain uses TRBV2 with TRBJ2-1, with 7 bases lining up with TRBD1. CDR3 size: 12 residues. The ends lost 7 bases at V and 7 bases at J; junction bases unmatched: 4. Germline V gives CDR1 SNHLY, CDR2 FYNNEI. The DNA read from the CDR3 is TGTGCCAGCATAACGACAGGGAATGAG. It is translated as CASITTGNE. The whole CDR3 sequence reads CASITTGNEQFF.

About this clone itself: The read falls 3 residues short of the CDR3 end, and the missing part is taken from the germline J gene. The chain couples TRBV19 to TRBJ2-7; weak D call: TRBD1 (6 bases). CDR3 size: 12 residues. From germline, CDR1 is LNHDA and CDR2 SQIVND (reference sequence). Trimming pared 4 bases from V and 6 bases from J, leaving 10 bases between. CDR3 sequence: CASSTSGVEQYF. The CDR3 bases that were read are TGTGCCAGTAGTACATCAGGGGTCGAG.

As for this clone: The read terminates 3 residues ahead of where the CDR3 ends, so the germline J gene completes it. V gene TRBV20-1 combines with J gene TRBJ2-3; 16 nucleotides match TRBD2. Trimming removed 3 bases from V and 5 bases from J; junction bases left unmatched: 5. Per the germline V gene, CDR1 is DFQATT and CDR2 is SNEGSKA (reference sequence). This CDR3 has 16 amino acids. The CDR3 sequence: CSASRGLAGGGDTQYF. The DNA read from the CDR3 is TGCAGTGCTAGTCGGGGACTAGCGGGAGGGGGAGATACG.

In the case of this clone: The CDR3 is cut off 3 residues early in the read; its end comes from the germline J gene. The genes are TRBV2 and TRBJ1-6, with TRBD1 matching 7 bases. The V gene end was trimmed by 6 bases and the J gene end by 5 bases; junction bases not matched to a gene: 4. In germline, CDR1 is SNHLY, CDR2 FYNNEI. This CDR3 spans 14 amino acids. The CDR3 here is CASSGTEDNSPLHF. The covered CDR3 bases are TGTGCCAGCAGCGGGACAGAGGATAATTCACCC.

Turning to this clone: The CDR3 end falls 3 residues outside the read, so it is completed with the germline J gene. V is TRBV5-6 and J is TRBJ2-5, with 10 bases matching TRBD1. CDR1 is SGHDT, CDR2 YYEEEE, per germline. Trimming cost V 5 bases and J 3 bases; bases outside gene matches: 4. The CDR3 sequence is 14 residues long. This CDR3 reads CASRRDRGEETQYF. The covered CDR3 bases are TGTGCCAGCAGACGGGACAGGGGAGAAGAGACC.

About this clone: At one boundary the junction diverges from the germline segment, which might be a read error. From the germline J gene comes the end of the CDR3, since the read stops 3 residues before it. The V call is TRBV4-2, the J call TRBJ2-4; D is possibly TRBD2 (5 bases). The CDR3 totals 16 residues. Germline V gene data show CDR1 as LGHNA and CDR2 as YNFKEQ. The covered CDR3 bases are TGCGCCAGCAGCCAAGATCGGGGAGTAGCCAAAAACATT. Its protein is CASSQDRGVAKNI. From start to end, the CDR3 is CASSQDRGVAKNIQYF.

On this clone itself: Coverage ceases 3 residues before the CDR3 finishes, and the germline J gene fills in the end. The rearrangement uses TRBV30 and TRBJ1-5; D is unclear. Germline V CDR1 and CDR2: GTSNPN, SVGIG (reference sequence). The V and J ends lost 0 bases and 8 bases respectively, with 11 bases between them. The CDR3 spans 13 residues. The CDR3: CAWSVPGREPQHF. CDR3 DNA (partial): TGTGCCTGGAGTGTACCGGGTCGGGAGCCC.

For this clone: The CDR3 end falls 3 residues outside the read, so it is completed with the germline J gene. This rearrangement joins TRBV7-6 to TRBJ2-7, with TRBD2 matching 9 bases. J gave up 4 bases and V 1 base, and 8 bases lay outside the gene matches. Germline CDR1 and CDR2: SGHVS and FNYEAQ. This CDR3 comprises 16 residues. The CDR3 loop reads CASSLELAGGLYEQYF. Partial CDR3 DNA: TGTGCCAGCAGCTTAGAACTAGCGGGCGGACTATACGAG.

Concerning this clone itself: The read falls 3 residues short of the CDR3 end, and the missing part is taken from the germline J gene. The chain uses TRBV29-1 and TRBJ2-1; 10 nucleotides agree with TRBD1. Trimming removed 4 bases from V and 6 bases from J; junction bases left unmatched: 6. CDR1 SQVTM and CDR2 ANQGSEA come from the germline V gene. The CDR3 totals 14 residues. The CDR3 bases that were read are TGCAGCGTTGGATCGTGGGACAGGGGCAATGAG. It yields the protein CSVGSWDRGNE. The CDR3 as a whole reads CSVGSWDRGNEQFF.

Note on this clone: The read terminates 3 residues ahead of where the CDR3 ends, so the germline J gene completes it. The chain joins TRBV5-1 to TRBJ2-3; 7 bases line up with TRBD2. J was trimmed by 3 bases and V by 0 bases; bases with no gene match: 7. In germline, CDR1 is SGHRS, CDR2 YFSETQ. This CDR3 comprises 16 residues. CDR3 protein: CASSLEAGVGTDTQYF. The part of the CDR3 DNA that was read is TGCGCCAGCAGCTTGGAGGCGGGAGTGGGAACAGATACG.

Comments on this clone: The CDR3 is cut off 3 residues early in the read; its end comes from the germline J gene. The chain employs TRBV10-3 and TRBJ2-1; 14 bases align to TRBD2. Germline loops: CDR1 ENHRY, CDR2 SYGVKD. The CDR3 runs to 14 residues. Germline trimming cut 8 bases from V and 6 bases from J; bases unmatched to any gene: 3. CDR3 residues: CAISGTSGSNEQFF. The CDR3 bases that were read are TGTGCCATCTCGGGGACTAGCGGGAGCAATGAG.

A note on this clone: The CDR3 end lies 3 residues beyond the end of the read and is filled in from the germline J gene. This sequence joins TRBV4-1 and TRBJ2-7; 8 bases are shared with TRBD1. The CDR3 extends over 15 amino acids. Per germline, CDR1 MGHRA and CDR2 YSYEKL. With V trimmed by 1 base and J by 5 bases, 7 bases remained unmatched. The sequenced part of the CDR3 DNA is TGCGCCAGCAGCCAAGTTGGACAGGGTCTCGACGAG. This translates into CASSQVGQGLDE. The complete CDR3 protein is CASSQVGQGLDEQYF.

Comment on this clone: The read ends 3 residues shy of where the CDR3 ends; the end is completed using the germline J gene. The gene calls are TRBV7-9 and TRBJ1-4, with D tentatively TRBD1 (6 bases). Trimming took off 3 bases at V and 7 bases at J, with 15 bases between the two ends. Germline V gene sequence: CDR1 SEHNR, CDR2 FQNEAQ (reference sequence). The CDR3 has 15 amino acids. Incomplete CDR3 DNA: TGTGCCAGCAGCTTTGGGCGCAGGGGAATTGAAAAA. The encoded protein is CASSFGRRGIEK. The entire CDR3 protein is CASSFGRRGIEKLFF.

On this clone: The CDR3 is cut off 3 residues early in the read; its end comes from the germline J gene. The chain links TRBV7-9 to TRBJ1-6; TRBD1 aligns across 12 bases. V was pared by 5 bases and J by 8 bases, with 4 bases of the junction left unmatched. CDR3 length equals 15 residues. Germline loops: CDR1 SEHNR, CDR2 FQNEAQ (reference sequence). CDR3 loop: CASSQGTGGHSPLHF. Partial CDR3 DNA: TGTGCCAGCAGCCAGGGGACAGGGGGCCATTCACCC.

The CDR3 sequence: CASSPVVAGVSEQYF. The CDR3 DNA, read in part, is TGTGCCAGCAGCCCCGTGGTAGCGGGAGTTTCCGAG. J is TRBJ2-7 and V is TRBV7-2; 9 bases align to TRBD2. The read terminates 3 residues ahead of where the CDR3 ends, so the germline J gene completes it. This CDR3 comprises 15 residues. The V gene end was trimmed by 5 bases and the J gene end by 6 bases; junction bases not matched to a gene: 11. Germline lookup yields CDR1 SGHTA and CDR2 FQGNSA.